These 29 T cell receptor beta chains originate from one sample sequenced in a study of human T cells and chemical hapten exposure. Each CDR3 protein gets one entry after TCRdb re-called the RACE reads with MiXCR. Among nearly 80,000 distinct CDR3 sequences listed, 10% were seen once. Noted time point: patch test 1, 2 weeks after DPC sensitization. The treatment: therapeutic diphenylcyclopropenone sensitization with weekly scalp DPC. The sequences come from whole blood, collected in connection with sensitization to the hapten diphenylcyclopropenone (DPC). Receptors originate from a woman aged 50 to 60 with alopecia areata. Some clones in this sample may be carry-over from other donors' samples.

Ten or more counts support this clonotype. The chain uses TRBV11-2 and TRBJ2-3; D is uncertain. V dropped 0 bases and J dropped 3 bases, with 16 bases sitting between them. The germline V gene has CDR1 SGHAT and CDR2 FQNNGV. This CDR3 contains 17 residues. Here the CDR3 reads CASSLDGLLLGTDTQYF. DNA for the CDR3: TGTGCCAGCAGCTTAGATGGGCTCCTCCTCGGAACAGATACGCAGTATTTT.

The rearrangement uses TRBV18 and TRBJ2-5, with 10 bases fitting TRBD2. V gave up 2 bases and J gave up 1 base; unmatched junction bases: 16. This CDR3 comprises 20 residues. Germline values: CDR1 KGHSH, CDR2 LQKENI. Here the CDR3 reads CASSPRLLASGRPSQETQYF. In DNA form, the CDR3 reads TGTGCCAGCTCACCAAGACTACTGGCTAGCGGGAGACCCTCCCAAGAGACCCAGTACTTC.

The V call is TRBV6-1, the J call TRBJ1-1, with D possibly matching TRBD1 (6 bases). Trimming stripped 0 bases from V and 1 base from J, with 12 bases between. This CDR3 is 16 amino acids long. CDR1 MNHNS and CDR2 SASEGT come from the germline V gene. The CDR3 nucleotides read TGTGCCAGCAGTGAAGCACCGACAGGCCAGAACACTGAAGCTTTCTTT. The encoded protein is CASSEAPTGQNTEAFF.

This clonotype has only a few counts. V and J are TRBV20-1 and TRBJ1-6; the D is unclear. The V end was cut by 1 base, the J end by 9 bases, with 16 bases between. CDR3 length equals 15 residues. Germline CDR1 and CDR2: DFQATT and SNEGSKA (reference sequence). Written as DNA, the CDR3 is TGCAGTGCTAGAGCGGGCCTCCTTTTGGGTTCACCCCTCCACTTT. Its translation is CSARAGLLLGSPLHF.

The chain combines TRBV5-4 with TRBJ2-5; maybe TRBD2 (6 bases). Germline CDR1 is SGHNT and CDR2 is YYREEE (reference sequence). Trimming shortened V by 4 bases and J by 2 bases, and 9 bases separated the two germline ends. CDR3 length: 13 amino acids. CDR3 protein: CASSADYQETQYF. In DNA, the CDR3 is TGTGCCAGCAGCGCGGACTATCAAGAGACCCAGTACTTC. Full variable domain (rest looked up from reference TRBV5-4 and TRBJ2-5): ETGVTQSPTHLIKTRGQQVTLRCSSQSGHNTVSWYQQALGQGPQFIFQYYREEENGRGNFPPRFSGLQFPNYSSELNVNALELDDSALYLCASSADYQETQYFGPGTRLLVL.

This clonotype has only a few counts. The chain recombines TRBV15 with TRBJ1-1; the match to TRBD1 covers 7 bases. The CDR3 length is 15 residues. Trimming at V came to 1 base and at J to 0 bases, leaving 2 bases not matched to a gene. Per the germline V gene, CDR1 is LNHNV and CDR2 is YYDKDF (reference sequence). For the CDR3, the DNA is TGTGCCACCAGCAGAGGACAGGGAATGAACACTGAAGCTTTCTTT. This sequence encodes CATSRGQGMNTEAFF. Looking up the rest from reference TRBV15 and TRBJ1-1 gives the full variable domain: DAMVIQNPRYQVTQFGKPVTLSCSQTLNHNVMYWYQQKSSQAPKLLFHYYDKDFNNEADTPDNFQSRRPNTSFCFLDIRSPGLGDTAMYLCATSRGQGMNTEAFFGQGTRLTVV.

This clonotype was recorded at least ten times. The chain employs TRBV19 and TRBJ1-3, with D possibly being TRBD1 (6 bases). Germline-derived CDR1 and CDR2 are LNHDA and SQIVND (reference sequence). The CDR3 has 15 residues. V was shortened by 9 bases and J by 0 bases, with 15 bases between the two germline ends. CDR3 in DNA: TGTGCCAGGCCCACAGGGAGGTACTCTGGAAACACCATATATTTT. Protein sequence: CARPTGRYSGNTIYF.

This clonotype was counted between two and nine times. V gene TRBV7-8 combines with J gene TRBJ2-3, with D perhaps TRBD1 (5 bases). In germline, CDR1 is SGHVS, CDR2 FQNEAQ. The germline V and J ends were trimmed by 5 bases and 4 bases, with 19 bases remaining between them. The CDR3 has 16 residues. The CDR3, as DNA: TGTGCCAGCAGCCGTTCCTCCGGACGACAGTCAGATACGCAGTATTTT. It encodes CASSRSSGRQSDTQYF.

This clonotype occurred many times. The V call is TRBV7-8, the J call TRBJ1-6; TRBD1 might be the D (6 bases). Germline V gene sequence: CDR1 SGHVS, CDR2 FQNEAQ. Trimming removed 4 bases at V and 0 bases at J, with 16 bases between. The CDR3 sequence is 18 residues long. As DNA, the CDR3 is TGTGCCAGCAGCTCGCGAGGACAGTTTAGCTCCTATAATTCACCCCTCCACTTT. It translates to CASSSRGQFSSYNSPLHF.

The chain couples TRBV20-1 to TRBJ2-7; D is possibly TRBD1 (5 bases). Trimming left V 2 bases short and J 5 bases short, with 13 bases between. The CDR3 has 13 amino acids. CDR1 DFQATT and CDR2 SNEGSKA come from the germline V gene (reference sequence). The CDR3 reads CSARLPGPNEQYF. The CDR3 DNA is TGCAGTGCTAGACTCCCAGGGCCCAACGAGCAGTACTTC.

The chain recombines TRBV6-2 or TRBV6-3 with TRBJ2-2; D ambiguous. The CDR3 loop spans 13 amino acids. Deletions cut 7 bases from V and 4 bases from J, with 10 bases between. From germline, CDR1 is MNHEY and CDR2 SVGEGT. This CDR3 is CASTPRGTGELFF. DNA for the CDR3: TGTGCCAGCACCCCCCGAGGCACCGGGGAGCTGTTTTTT.

The chain employs TRBV7-2 and TRBJ1-1; no definite D call. CDR1 and CDR2 (germline): SGHTA, FQGNSA. The CDR3 extends over 14 amino acids. Trimming shortened V by 3 bases and J by 2 bases, and 10 bases separated the two germline ends. Written as DNA, the CDR3 is TGTGCCAGCAGCTTGTCCGGTATCAACACTGAAGCTTTCTTT. Its protein is CASSLSGINTEAFF.

The rearrangement joins TRBV7-9 to TRBJ2-7, with D possibly matching TRBD1 (6 bases). The CDR3 extends over 13 amino acids. Germline V gene sequence: CDR1 SEHNR, CDR2 FQNEAQ (reference sequence). The V end was cut by 5 bases, the J end by 5 bases, with 13 bases between. This CDR3 is CASSTQGFHEQYF. The DNA for the CDR3 is TGTGCCAGCAGCACGCAGGGGTTCCACGAGCAGTACTTC. Complete variable domain (other parts from reference TRBV7-9 and TRBJ2-7): DTGVSQNPRHKITKRGQNVTFRCDPISEHNRLYWYRQTLGQGPEFLTYFQNEAQLEKSRLLSDRFSAERPKGSFSTLEIQRTEQGDSAMYLCASSTQGFHEQYFGPGTRLTVT.

This clonotype has a single count. The chain is built from TRBV20-1 and TRBJ1-2; possibly TRBD1 for D (5 bases). The CDR3 length is 14 residues. The V end was cut by 2 bases, the J end by 6 bases, with 16 bases between. Germline V gene data show CDR1 as DFQATT and CDR2 as SNEGSKA (reference sequence). The CDR3 is CSARKAGTSDGYTF. For the CDR3, the DNA is TGCAGTGCTAGAAAGGCAGGGACTAGCGATGGCTACACCTTC.

CDR3 DNA: TGTGCCAGCAGTCCCCGTGGGAAGGGGCCTACCGAGCAGTACTTC. This gives the protein CASSPRGKGPTEQYF. The V gene is TRBV6-2 or TRBV6-3, the J gene TRBJ2-7, with D possibly matching TRBD1 (5 bases). The CDR3 runs to 15 residues. The V end lost 5 bases, the J end lost 6 bases, and 20 bases lay between the germline ends. Germline V gene lookup returns CDR1 MNHEY and CDR2 SVGEGT.

This rearrangement joins TRBV7-2 to TRBJ2-1; the D call may be TRBD1 or TRBD2 (5 bases each). V was clipped by 5 bases and J by 6 bases, with 14 bases between them. Germline V gives CDR1 SGHTA, CDR2 FQGNSA. The CDR3 is made up of 14 amino acids. CDR3 in DNA: TGTGCCAGCAGCCCGGGACCTGTGGGCAATGAGCAGTTCTTC. Protein: CASSPGPVGNEQFF.

The J gene is TRBJ1-2, the V gene TRBV20-1; TRBD1 matches at 8 bases. V gave up 6 bases and J gave up 5 bases; unmatched junction bases: 5. This CDR3 is built from 12 residues. Germline CDR1 DFQATT, CDR2 SNEGSKA (reference sequence). The CDR3 coding sequence is TGCAGTGCACCGGACAGGGATTATGGCTACACCTTC. It is translated as CSAPDRDYGYTF.

This clonotype was counted between two and nine times. CDR3 coding DNA: TGTGCCAGCAGTTTACTAGCGGGAGGATCAGGAGAGACCCAGTACTTC. Translated: CASSLLAGGSGETQYF. V usage is TRBV12-3 or TRBV12-4 and J usage is TRBJ2-5; TRBD2 matches at 11 bases. The CDR3 runs 16 residues. J was trimmed by 4 bases and V by 2 bases; bases with no gene match: 6.

The rearrangement uses TRBV19 and TRBJ2-1, with D possibly TRBD2 on 5 matching bases. Germline loops: CDR1 LNHDA, CDR2 SQIVND (reference sequence). The CDR3 sequence is 13 residues long. V was trimmed by 10 bases and J by 9 bases, leaving 19 bases between them. CDR3 in DNA: TGTGCCACTGGCGTGGGAGTTGGTGGTGAGCAGTTCTTC. It translates to CATGVGVGGEQFF.

The chain recombines TRBV11-3 with TRBJ2-5; TRBD2 matches 7 bases. Germline V gives CDR1 SGHNT, CDR2 YENEEA. V shed 3 bases, J shed 0 bases, and the junction held 10 bases outside the gene matches. The CDR3 is 17 residues long. DNA of the CDR3: TGTGCCAGCAGCTTGGGGACGGGGGACTACTACCAAGAGACCCAGTACTTC. It translates to CASSLGTGDYYQETQYF.

In this sample, this clonotype turned up many times. This chain links TRBV10-2 with TRBJ1-4; no reliable D call. This CDR3 is built from 11 residues. Trimming left V 7 bases short and J 6 bases short, with 6 bases between. CDR1 is WSHSY, CDR2 SAAADI, per germline. CDR3 sequence (DNA): TGCGCCAGCATGAGGGATGAAAAACTGTTTTTT. Amino acid sequence: CASMRDEKLFF.

This clonotype came up a few times. The J gene is TRBJ2-7, the V gene TRBV12-3 or TRBV12-4; D remains ambiguous. The V gene lost 5 bases and the J gene lost 2 bases, with 10 bases spanning the gap. This CDR3 contains 13 residues. The CDR3 DNA follows: TGTGCCAGCAGTCCACTTATTGCCTACGAGCAGTACTTC. Amino acid sequence: CASSPLIAYEQYF.

The chain combines TRBV6-6 with TRBJ1-6; a weak D match, TRBD1 (6 bases). This CDR3 region has 14 residues. V lost 6 bases, J lost 6 bases, and 12 bases lay in between. The germline CDR1 and CDR2 sequences are MNHNY and SVGAGI (reference sequence). The CDR3 sequence is CASSSGTSNSPLHF. The DNA for the CDR3 is TGTGCCAGCAGCTCCGGGACATCTAATTCACCCCTCCACTTT.

This clonotype turned up a few times. This chain connects TRBV13 to TRBJ2-7; tentatively, D is TRBD2 (5 bases). Deletions cut 5 bases from V and 5 bases from J, with 16 bases between. Germline values: CDR1 PRHDT, CDR2 FYEKMQ (reference sequence). The CDR3 has 14 residues. Written as DNA, the CDR3 is TGTGCCAGCAGCCGCGCGGGCTCTGGAAACGAGCAGTACTTC. Encoded protein: CASSRAGSGNEQYF. Supplemented by reference TRBV13 and TRBJ2-7, the full variable domain reads AAGVIQSPRHLIKEKRETATLKCYPIPRHDTVYWYQQGPGQDPQFLISFYEKMQSDKGSIPDRFSAQQFSDYHSELNMSSLELGDSALYFCASSRAGSGNEQYFGPGTRLTVT.

V usage is TRBV28 and J usage is TRBJ2-7; D is possibly TRBD1 (5 bases). This CDR3 spans 14 amino acids. Germline loops: CDR1 MDHEN, CDR2 SYDVKM. With 2 bases removed from V and 6 bases from J, the gap between germline ends came to 14 bases. CDR3 bases: TGTGCCAGCAGTTTAGGCAGGGCAGCCATCGAGCAGTACTTC. Translated, it gives CASSLGRAAIEQYF. The entire variable domain, with the rest obtained from reference TRBV28 and TRBJ2-7, is as follows: DVKVTQSSRYLVKRTGEKVFLECVQDMDHENMFWYRQDPGLGLRLIYFSYDVKMKEKGDIPEGYSVSREKKERFSLILESASTNQTSMYLCASSLGRAAIEQYFGPGTRLTVT.

On this clonotype: A junction end diverges from the germline sequence, so it may reflect a read error. The CDR3 loop reads CANSSDRGKLGYTF. CDR3 in DNA: TGTGCCAACAGTTCGGACAGGGGGAAGTTAGGCTACACCTTC. This rearrangement joins TRBV12-3 or TRBV12-4 to TRBJ1-2, with 10 bases matching TRBD1. The CDR3 loop spans 14 amino acids.

Only a few counts were recorded for this clonotype. The rearrangement links TRBV7-2 to TRBJ2-5; TRBD1 matches at 7 bases. The CDR3 runs to 12 residues. The ends lost 9 bases at V and 4 bases at J; junction bases unmatched: 5. In germline, CDR1 is SGHTA, CDR2 FQGNSA. CDR3 in DNA: TGTGCCAGTCGACAGGGCCGAGAGACCCAGTACTTC. Its translation is CASRQGRETQYF.

This clonotype has only a few counts. The J gene is TRBJ2-2, the V gene TRBV5-4; TRBD1 agrees at 8 bases. The V gene end was trimmed by 4 bases and the J gene end by 3 bases; junction bases not matched to a gene: 11. The CDR3 has 17 residues. Looked up from germline, CDR1 is SGHNT and CDR2 is YYREEE (reference sequence). This CDR3 is CASSPRTGPKDTGELFF. DNA of the CDR3: TGTGCCAGCAGCCCCCGGACAGGGCCCAAGGACACCGGGGAGCTGTTTTTT.

This clonotype appeared a few times. The chain has TRBV19 and TRBJ2-3, with 7 positions matching TRBD2. The ends lost 7 bases at V and 0 bases at J; junction bases unmatched: 7. The germline CDR1 and CDR2 sequences are LNHDA and SQIVND (reference sequence). The CDR3 has 15 residues. This CDR3 reads CASTGGSRSTDTQYF. In nucleotides, the CDR3 is TGTGCCAGTACCGGCGGGAGCAGGAGCACAGATACGCAGTATTTT.